Sequencing of this T cell receptor (beta chain) was carried out in a study of blood T cells in healthy people across ages. Primed by a sample-barcoded 5' primer and a J-beta primer mix, a second PCR proceeded for roughly 6 to 12 cycles. TCRdb processed the 5' RACE reads anew with MiXCR; each CDR3 protein has one entry. The data contain some 1,800,000 distinct CDR3 sequences, 39% of them singletons. Trimming removed 4 bases from V and 5 bases from J, with 11 bases in between. This CDR3 comprises 13 residues. In germline, CDR1 is SGHAT, CDR2 FQNNGV. This sequence joins TRBV11-2 and TRBJ1-2; D is unclear. Sequenced: blood. The clonotype was recovered from a human donor in good health. This chain's CDR3 is CASSSDLVYGYTF. CDR3 DNA sequence: TGTGCCAGCAGCTCCGACCTAGTTTATGGCTACACCTTC.